This entry is about one T cell receptor (beta chain). This sample was included in a study of blood T cell repertoires in COVID-19. Study-wide background: Acute and convalescent COVID-19 specimens originated in the United States, Italy and Spain.

The CDR3 has 13 amino acids. Germline CDR1 and CDR2: SEHNR and FQNEAQ (reference sequence). The V end was cut by 7 bases, the J end by 4 bases, with 11 bases between. Sequencing used immunoSEQ multiplex PCR; TCRdb keeps in-frame clones, though not all of them. Of some 67,000 clones in the sample, approximately 88% were seen once. The sequence was collected from a woman in her fifties or sixties with acute or convalescent COVID-19. This sequence joins TRBV7-9 and TRBJ1-5; tentative D call: TRBD1 (5 bases). The specimen sequenced was peripheral blood. This CDR3 is CASTREGNQPQHF. The CDR3 DNA reads as TGTGCCAGCACCAGGGAGGGGAATCAGCCCCAGCATTTT.